This T cell receptor beta chain was profiled in a study of control samples from healthy donors and cancer patients. The assay was immunoSEQ multiplex PCR, and TCRdb's table has in-frame clones only and misses some. The sample has 150,000 to 200,000 clones; over 85% are singletons. The CDR3 extends over 12 amino acids. Germline values: CDR1 MDHEN, CDR2 SYDVKM. Trimming left V 5 bases short and J 10 bases short, with 9 bases between. The sequence derives from a man aged 18 to 29 in good health. The chain combines TRBV28 with TRBJ1-6; D remains ambiguous. The sample consisted of blood. Here the CDR3 DNA reads TGTGCCAGCAGTCAACAATGGTCACCCCTCCACTTT. Its translation is CASSQQWSPLHF.